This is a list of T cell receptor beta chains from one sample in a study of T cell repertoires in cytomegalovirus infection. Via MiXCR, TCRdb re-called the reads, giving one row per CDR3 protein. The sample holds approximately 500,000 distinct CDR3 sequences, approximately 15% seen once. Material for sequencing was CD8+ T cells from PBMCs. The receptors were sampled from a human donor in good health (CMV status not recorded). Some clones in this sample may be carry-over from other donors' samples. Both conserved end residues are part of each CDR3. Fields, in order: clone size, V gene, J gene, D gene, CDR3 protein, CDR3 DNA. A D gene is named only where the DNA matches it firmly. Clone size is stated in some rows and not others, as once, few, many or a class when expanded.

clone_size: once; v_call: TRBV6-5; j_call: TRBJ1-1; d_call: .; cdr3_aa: CASRRRGRDTEAFF; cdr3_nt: TGTGCCAGCAGACGACGGGGTCGAGACACTGAAGCTTTCTTT
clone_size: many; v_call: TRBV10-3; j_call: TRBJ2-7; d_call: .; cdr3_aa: CAIVVADTYEQYF; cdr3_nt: TGTGCCATCGTGGTGGCAGATACCTACGAGCAGTACTTC
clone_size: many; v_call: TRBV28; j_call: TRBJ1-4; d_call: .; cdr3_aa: CASSGALEGDNEKLFF; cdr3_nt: TGTGCCAGCAGTGGGGCCCTAGAGGGCGATAATGAAAAACTGTTTTTT
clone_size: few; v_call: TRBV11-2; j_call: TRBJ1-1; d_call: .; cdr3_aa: CASSRILQGGTEAFF; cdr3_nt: TGTGCCAGCAGCCGCATATTACAGGGTGGCACTGAAGCTTTCTTT
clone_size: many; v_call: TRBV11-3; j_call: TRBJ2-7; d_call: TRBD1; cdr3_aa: CASSPWTGAHEQYF; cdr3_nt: TGTGCCAGCAGCCCGTGGACAGGGGCACACGAGCAGTACTTC
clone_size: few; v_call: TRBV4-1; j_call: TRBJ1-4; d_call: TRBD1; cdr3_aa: CASSQDRDRVNEKLFF; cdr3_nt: TGCGCCAGCAGCCAAGATCGGGACAGGGTTAATGAAAAACTGTTTTTT
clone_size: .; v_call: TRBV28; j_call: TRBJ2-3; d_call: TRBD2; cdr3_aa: CASTLLAGGRGNTDTQYF; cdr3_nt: TGTGCCAGCACCCTCCTAGCGGGAGGCCGTGGAAACACAGATACGCAGTATTTT
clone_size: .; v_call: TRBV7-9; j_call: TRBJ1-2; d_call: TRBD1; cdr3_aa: CASSYGQGANYGYTF; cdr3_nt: TGTGCCAGCAGCTATGGACAGGGGGCAAACTATGGCTACACCTTC
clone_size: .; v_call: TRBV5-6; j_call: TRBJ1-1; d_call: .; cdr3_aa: CASSLWEGGSTEAFF; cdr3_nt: TGTGCCAGCAGCTTGTGGGAGGGGGGAAGCACTGAAGCTTTCTTT
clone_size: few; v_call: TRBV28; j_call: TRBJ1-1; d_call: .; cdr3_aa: CASYTQREGDTEAFF; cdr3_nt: TGTGCCAGCTACACCCAGCGGGAGGGGGATACTGAAGCTTTCTTT
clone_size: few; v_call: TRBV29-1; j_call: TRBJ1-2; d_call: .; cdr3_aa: CSVDTALGYGYTF; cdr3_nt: TGCAGCGTTGACACAGCTCTAGGCTATGGCTACACCTTC
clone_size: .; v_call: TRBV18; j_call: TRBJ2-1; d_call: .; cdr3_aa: CASSGGGQAQGEQFF; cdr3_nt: TGTGCCAGCTCAGGAGGGGGGCAAGCACAAGGTGAGCAGTTCTTC
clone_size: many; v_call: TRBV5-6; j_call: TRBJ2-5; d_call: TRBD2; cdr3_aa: CASSLLAGGGETQYF; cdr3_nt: TGTGCCAGCAGCTTGCTAGCGGGGGGAGGAGAGACCCAGTACTTC
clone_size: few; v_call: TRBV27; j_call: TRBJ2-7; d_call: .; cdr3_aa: CATADGYEQYF; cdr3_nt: TGTGCCACCGCGGACGGCTACGAGCAGTACTTC
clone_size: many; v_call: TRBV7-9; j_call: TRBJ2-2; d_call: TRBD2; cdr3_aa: CASSPTSGSGELFF; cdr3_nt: TGTGCCAGCAGCCCGACTAGCGGGAGCGGGGAGCTGTTTTTT
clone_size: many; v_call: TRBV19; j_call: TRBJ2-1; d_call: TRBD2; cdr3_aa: CASSRKREAGNEQFF; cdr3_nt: TGTGCCAGTAGTAGGAAGCGGGAGGCCGGGAATGAGCAGTTCTTC
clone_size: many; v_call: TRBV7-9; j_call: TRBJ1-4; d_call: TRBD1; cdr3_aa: CASSSSTGGDEKLFF; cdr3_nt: TGTGCCAGCAGCTCGTCGACAGGGGGAGATGAAAAACTGTTTTTT
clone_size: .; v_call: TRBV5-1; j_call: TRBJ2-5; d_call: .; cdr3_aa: CASSLESEAETQYF; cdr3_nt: TGCGCCAGCAGCTTGGAGTCGGAGGCGGAGACCCAGTACTTC
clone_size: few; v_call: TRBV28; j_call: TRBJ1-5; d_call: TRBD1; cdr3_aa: CASRRDSTYQPQHF; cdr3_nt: TGTGCCAGCAGAAGGGACAGCACTTATCAGCCCCAGCATTTT
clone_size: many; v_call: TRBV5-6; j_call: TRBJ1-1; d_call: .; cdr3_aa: CASSTTGNPEAFF; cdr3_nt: TGTGCCAGCAGTACTACAGGGAACCCTGAAGCTTTCTTT
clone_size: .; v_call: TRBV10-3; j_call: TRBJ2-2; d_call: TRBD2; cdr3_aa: CAISGGLASWELFF; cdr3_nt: TGTGCCATCAGTGGGGGACTAGCGTCTTGGGAGCTGTTTTTT
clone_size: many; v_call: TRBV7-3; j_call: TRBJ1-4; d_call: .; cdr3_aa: CASSRGATNEKLFF; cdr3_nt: TGTGCCAGCAGCAGAGGGGCAACTAATGAAAAACTGTTTTTT
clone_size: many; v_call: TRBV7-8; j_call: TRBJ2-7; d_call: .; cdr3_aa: CASSLKGEHYEQYF; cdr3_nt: TGTGCCAGCAGCTTAAAAGGGGAGCACTACGAGCAGTACTTC
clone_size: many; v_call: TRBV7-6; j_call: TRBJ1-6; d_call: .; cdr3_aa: CASSLGRRDINSPLHF; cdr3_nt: TGTGCCAGCAGCTTAGGACGGCGAGATATCAATTCACCCCTCCACTTT
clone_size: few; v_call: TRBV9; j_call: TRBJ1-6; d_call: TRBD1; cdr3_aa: CASSTAGTGNTPLHF; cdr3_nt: TGTGCCAGCAGCACCGCCGGGACAGGGAATACACCCCTCCACTTT
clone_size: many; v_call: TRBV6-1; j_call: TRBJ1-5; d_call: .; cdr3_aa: CASSELEDLLTQHF; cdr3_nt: TGTGCCAGCAGTGAATTAGAGGACCTCTTGACCCAGCATTTT
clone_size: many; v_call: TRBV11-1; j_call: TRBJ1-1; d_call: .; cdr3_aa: CASSLLEGTDTEAFF; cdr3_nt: TGTGCCAGCAGCTTATTGGAGGGGACGGACACTGAAGCTTTCTTT
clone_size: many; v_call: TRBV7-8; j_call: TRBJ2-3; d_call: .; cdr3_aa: CASSSRRPGPSTDTQYF; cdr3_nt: TGTGCCAGCAGCTCAAGGCGACCGGGCCCCAGCACAGATACGCAGTATTTT
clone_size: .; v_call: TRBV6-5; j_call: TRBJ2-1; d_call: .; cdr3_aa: CASREGYDEQFF; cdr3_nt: TGTGCCAGCAGGGAGGGCTACGATGAGCAGTTCTTC
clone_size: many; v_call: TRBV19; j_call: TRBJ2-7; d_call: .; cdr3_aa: CASSMGGTEDTTGEQYF; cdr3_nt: TGTGCCAGTAGTATGGGAGGGACAGAGGATACTACGGGGGAGCAGTACTTC
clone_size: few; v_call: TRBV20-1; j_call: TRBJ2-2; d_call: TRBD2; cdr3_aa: CSARGGLAGVTGELFF; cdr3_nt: TGCAGTGCTAGAGGGGGACTAGCGGGAGTGACCGGGGAGCTGTTTTTT
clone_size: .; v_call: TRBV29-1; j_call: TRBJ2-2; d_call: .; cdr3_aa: CSVEARGRASTGELFF; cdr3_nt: TGCAGCGTTGAAGCGAGGGGCAGGGCGAGCACCGGGGAGCTGTTTTTT
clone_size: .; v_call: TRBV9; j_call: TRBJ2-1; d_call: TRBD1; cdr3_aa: CASTSTGTGAIEQFF; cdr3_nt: TGTGCCAGCACCTCTACCGGGACAGGGGCTATTGAGCAGTTCTTC
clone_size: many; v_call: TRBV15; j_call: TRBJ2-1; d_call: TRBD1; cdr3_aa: CATSRDRTGIYNEQFF; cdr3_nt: TGTGCCACCAGCAGAGATCGGACAGGAATATACAATGAGCAGTTCTTC
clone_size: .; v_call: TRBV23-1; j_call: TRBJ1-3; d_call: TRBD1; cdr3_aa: CASTLGTGVGNTIYF; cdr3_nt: TGCGCCAGCACCTTAGGGACAGGGGTTGGAAACACCATATATTTT
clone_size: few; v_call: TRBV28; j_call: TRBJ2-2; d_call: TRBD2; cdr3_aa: CASSSYATPGTKRGGELFF; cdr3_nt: TGTGCCAGCAGTTCATACGCGACCCCCGGGACTAAAAGAGGCGGGGAGCTGTTTTTT
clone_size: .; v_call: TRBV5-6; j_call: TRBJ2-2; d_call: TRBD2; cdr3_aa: CASSRPSGGNTGELFF; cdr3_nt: TGTGCCAGCAGCCGCCCTAGCGGGGGAAACACCGGGGAGCTGTTTTTT
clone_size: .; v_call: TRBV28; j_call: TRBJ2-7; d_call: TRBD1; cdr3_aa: CASSNTGTGVYEQYF; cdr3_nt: TGTGCCAGCAGTAACACCGGGACAGGGGTCTACGAGCAGTACTTC
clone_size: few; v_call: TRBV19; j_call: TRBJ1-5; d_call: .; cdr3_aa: CASSINTQPQHF; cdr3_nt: TGTGCCAGTAGTATAAATACTCAGCCCCAGCATTTT
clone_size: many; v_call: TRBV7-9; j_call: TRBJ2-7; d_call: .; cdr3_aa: CASSSRARGAGEQYF; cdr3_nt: TGTGCCAGCAGCTCAAGGGCCAGGGGGGCAGGCGAGCAGTACTTC
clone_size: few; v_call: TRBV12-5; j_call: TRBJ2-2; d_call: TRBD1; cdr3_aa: CASGTATGTGLPGELFF; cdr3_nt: TGTGCTAGTGGAACGGCAACCGGGACAGGATTACCCGGGGAGCTGTTTTTT
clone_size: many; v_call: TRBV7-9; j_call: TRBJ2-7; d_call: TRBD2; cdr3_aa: CASSFTGRAFEQYF; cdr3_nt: TGTGCCAGCAGCTTTACCGGGAGGGCCTTCGAGCAGTACTTC
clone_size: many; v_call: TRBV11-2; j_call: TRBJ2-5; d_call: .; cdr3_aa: CASSLWAGETQYF; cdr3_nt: TGTGCCAGCAGCTTATGGGCTGGGGAGACCCAGTACTTC
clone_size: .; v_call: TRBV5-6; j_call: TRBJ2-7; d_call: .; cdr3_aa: CASSIGGPREQYF; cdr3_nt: TGTGCCAGCAGCATCGGAGGCCCAAGGGAGCAGTACTTC
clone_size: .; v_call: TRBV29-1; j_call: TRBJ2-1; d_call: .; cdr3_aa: CSVEFSLNEQFF; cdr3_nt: TGCAGCGTTGAATTTAGTCTCAATGAGCAGTTCTTC
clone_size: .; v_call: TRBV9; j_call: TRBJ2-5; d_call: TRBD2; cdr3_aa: CASSGVGTSGRLGQETQYF; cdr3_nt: TGTGCCAGCAGCGGTGTTGGGACTAGCGGGAGATTGGGCCAAGAGACCCAGTACTTC
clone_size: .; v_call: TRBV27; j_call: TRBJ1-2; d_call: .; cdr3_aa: CASSFRGTNYGYTF; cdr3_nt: TGTGCCAGCAGTTTCAGAGGGACTAACTATGGCTACACCTTC
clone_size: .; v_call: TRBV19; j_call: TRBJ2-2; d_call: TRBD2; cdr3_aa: CASSPRGASGSGGELFF; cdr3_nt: TGTGCCAGTAGTCCCAGAGGGGCTAGCGGGAGTGGTGGGGAGCTGTTTTTT
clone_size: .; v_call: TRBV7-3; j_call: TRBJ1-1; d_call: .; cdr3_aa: CASSLTGPGDTEAFF; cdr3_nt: TGTGCCAGCAGCTTAACAGGGCCAGGAGACACTGAAGCTTTCTTT
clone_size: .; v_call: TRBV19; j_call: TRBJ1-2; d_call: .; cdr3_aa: CASSRSGGRRYGYNF; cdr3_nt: TGTGCCAGTAGTAGGTCCGGGGGAAGGCGCTATGGCTACAACTTC
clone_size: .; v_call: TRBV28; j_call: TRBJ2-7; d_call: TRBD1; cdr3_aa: CASSLRLGQGDSYEQYF; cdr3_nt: TGTGCCAGCAGTTTGAGGCTGGGACAGGGGGACTCCTACGAGCAGTACTTC
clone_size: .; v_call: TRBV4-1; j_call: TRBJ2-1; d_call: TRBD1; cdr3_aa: CASSQEQGTGVHNEQFF; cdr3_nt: TGCGCCAGCAGCCAAGAACAAGGGACAGGGGTCCACAATGAGCAGTTCTTC
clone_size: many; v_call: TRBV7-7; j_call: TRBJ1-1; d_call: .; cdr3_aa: CASSSGVGGRNTEAFF; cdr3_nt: TGTGCCAGCAGTTCAGGTGTCGGGGGGCGGAACACTGAAGCTTTCTTT